This entry features one T cell receptor beta chain sequence. Its antigen remains unknown. Data came from immunoSEQ multiplex PCR; TCRdb stores just in-frame clones and leaves some out. The data hold 110,000 to 150,000 clones, with roughly 89% observed a single time. This specimen comes from a study of T cell responses to AZD1222 COVID-19 vaccine. Study information: Timing groups of about 4 and about 12 weeks for second doses were pooled. Study-level points and caveats: Mapped onto spike, vaccine-associated CD4 TCRs spanned it and were dominant at 160-218 and 743-854. Repertoire collection took place solely once the T cell response had peaked.

The germline CDR1 and CDR2 sequences are ENHRY and SYGVKD. The CDR3 has 15 amino acids. Germline trimming cut 6 bases from V and 0 bases from J; bases unmatched to any gene: 7. This sample comprised peripheral blood, obtained on day 0 of AZD1222 vaccination. This sequence joins TRBV10-3 and TRBJ2-7, with 8 bases fitting TRBD1. This TCR derives from an adult in good health. CDR3 coding DNA: TGTGCCATCAGGCTGGGACAGGAGAGCTCCTACGAGCAGTACTTC. Protein product: CAIRLGQESSYEQYF.